In its sample, the clone carrying this TCR beta chain was seen a few times. What it binds is not known. TCRdb re-analysed the 5' RACE reads in MiXCR, keeping a single row per CDR3 protein. The sample has roughly 170,000 distinct CDR3 sequences; 9.3% are singletons. The CDR3 contains 17 residues. Germline CDR1 is MNHEY and CDR2 is SVGEGT. V dropped 7 bases and J dropped 0 bases, with 16 bases sitting between them. The data derive from a study of T cells after yellow fever vaccination. Overall study: It was SMART-Seq v4 Ultra Low Input that prepared the fractions with low cell numbers. Study-wide results and limits: Subsequent to the booster, the majority of primary-vaccination clones reappeared (about 97% CD4, about 90% CD8).

The V gene is TRBV6-2 or TRBV6-3, the J gene TRBJ2-6, with D unclear. The sample consisted of CD8+ T cells sorted from PBMCs, taken 45 days after the yellow fever booster vaccination. The TCR comes from a man aged 18 to 35 who received the YFV17D yellow fever vaccine. The CDR3 here is CASTKTWTGSGANVLTF. For the CDR3, the DNA is TGTGCCAGCACCAAGACTTGGACGGGCTCTGGGGCCAACGTCCTGACTTTC.